This TCR beta chain was profiled in a study of blood T cells in healthy people across ages. Turning to this clonotype: The antigen remains unidentified.

Germline lookup yields CDR1 SGHAT and CDR2 FQNNGV. The CDR3 totals 15 residues. A second about 6 to 12 cycle PCR used barcoded and J-beta primers. Each CDR3 protein gets one entry after TCRdb re-called the 5' RACE reads with MiXCR. This sample has roughly 720,000 distinct CDR3 sequences, with about 55% found just once. Study-level findings and limits: Unsorted PBMCs blocked a conclusive comparison of naive and antigen-experienced cells.

This TCR was sampled from a man older than 75 in good health. The sequenced sample was blood. The rearrangement links TRBV11-2 to TRBJ2-2; the D gene could be TRBD1 or TRBD2 (5 bases each). The CDR3: CAEAGRDLNTGELFF. CDR3 in DNA: TGTGCAGAGGCCGGCAGGGACCTGAACACCGGGGAGCTGTTTTTT.